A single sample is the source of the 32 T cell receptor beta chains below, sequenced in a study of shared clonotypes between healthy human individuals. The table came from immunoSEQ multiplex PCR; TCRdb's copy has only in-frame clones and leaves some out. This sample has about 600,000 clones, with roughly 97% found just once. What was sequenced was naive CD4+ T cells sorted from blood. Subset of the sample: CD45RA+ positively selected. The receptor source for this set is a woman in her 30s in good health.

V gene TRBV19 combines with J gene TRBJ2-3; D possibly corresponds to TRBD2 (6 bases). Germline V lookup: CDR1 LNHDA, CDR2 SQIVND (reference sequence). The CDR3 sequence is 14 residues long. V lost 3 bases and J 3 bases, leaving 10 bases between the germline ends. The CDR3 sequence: CASSISSVTDTQYF. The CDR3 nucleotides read TGTGCCAGTAGTATCTCTAGCGTAACAGATACGCAGTATTTT.

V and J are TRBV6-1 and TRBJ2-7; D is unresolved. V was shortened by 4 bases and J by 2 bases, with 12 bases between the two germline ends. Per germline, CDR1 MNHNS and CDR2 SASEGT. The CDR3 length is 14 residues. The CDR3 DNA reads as TGTGCCAGCAGTGCACGGGTCTTAGCCTACGAGCAGTACTTC. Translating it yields CASSARVLAYEQYF.

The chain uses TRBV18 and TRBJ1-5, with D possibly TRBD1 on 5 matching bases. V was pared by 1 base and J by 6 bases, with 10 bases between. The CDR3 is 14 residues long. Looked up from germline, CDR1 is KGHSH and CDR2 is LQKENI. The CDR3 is CASSPLGEGQPQHF. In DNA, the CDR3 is TGTGCCAGCTCACCACTAGGGGAGGGTCAGCCCCAGCATTTT.

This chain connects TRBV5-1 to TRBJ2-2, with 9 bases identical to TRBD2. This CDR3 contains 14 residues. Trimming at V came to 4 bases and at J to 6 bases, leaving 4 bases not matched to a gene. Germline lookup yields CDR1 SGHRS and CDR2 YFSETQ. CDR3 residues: CASSRGLAPGELFF. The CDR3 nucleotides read TGCGCCAGCAGCCGGGGACTAGCCCCCGGGGAGCTGTTTTTT.

The CDR3 is CASTRTGQPQHF. Here the CDR3 DNA reads TGTGCCAGCACCCGAACAGGGCAGCCCCAGCATTTT. The chain recombines TRBV11-3 with TRBJ1-5; D possibly corresponds to TRBD1 (6 bases). The CDR3 covers 12 residues. Trimming took 7 bases from V and 7 from J, leaving 11 bases between them. CDR1 SGHNT and CDR2 YENEEA come from the germline V gene.

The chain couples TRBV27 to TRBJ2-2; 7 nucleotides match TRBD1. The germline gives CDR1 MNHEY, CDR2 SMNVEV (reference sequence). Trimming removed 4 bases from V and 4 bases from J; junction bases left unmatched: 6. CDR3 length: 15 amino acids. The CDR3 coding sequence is TGTGCCAGCAGTTCTACAGGGGCGGGCACCGGGGAGCTGTTTTTT. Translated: CASSSTGAGTGELFF.

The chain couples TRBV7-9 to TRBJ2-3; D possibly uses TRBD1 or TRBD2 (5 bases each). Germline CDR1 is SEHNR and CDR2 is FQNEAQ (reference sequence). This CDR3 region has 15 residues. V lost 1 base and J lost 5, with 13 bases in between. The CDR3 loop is CASSLGGWQGDTQYF. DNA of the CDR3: TGTGCCAGCAGCTTAGGCGGGTGGCAGGGAGATACGCAGTATTTT.

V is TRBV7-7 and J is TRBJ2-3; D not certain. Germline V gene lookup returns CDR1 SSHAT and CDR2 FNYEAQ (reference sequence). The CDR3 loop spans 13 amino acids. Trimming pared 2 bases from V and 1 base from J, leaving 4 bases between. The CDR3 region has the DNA TGTGCCAGCAGCTTACTTGGCACAGATACGCAGTATTTT. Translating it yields CASSLLGTDTQYF.

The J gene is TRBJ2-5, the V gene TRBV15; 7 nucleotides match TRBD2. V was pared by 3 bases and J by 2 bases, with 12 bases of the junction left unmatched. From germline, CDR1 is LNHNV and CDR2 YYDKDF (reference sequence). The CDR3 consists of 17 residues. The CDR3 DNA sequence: TGTGCCACCAGCAGCGAAGTACTAGCGTCCCTACAAGAGACCCAGTACTTC. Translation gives CATSSEVLASLQETQYF.

CDR3 DNA: TGTGCCACCCTATCCGAGGGGAGTTATGAGCAGTTCTTC. It codes for CATLSEGSYEQFF. V is TRBV28 and J is TRBJ2-1; either TRBD1 or TRBD2 may supply D (5 bases each). V lost 10 bases to trimming and J lost 8 bases, with 18 bases between them. The CDR3 loop spans 13 amino acids. Germline-derived CDR1 and CDR2 are MDHEN and SYDVKM.

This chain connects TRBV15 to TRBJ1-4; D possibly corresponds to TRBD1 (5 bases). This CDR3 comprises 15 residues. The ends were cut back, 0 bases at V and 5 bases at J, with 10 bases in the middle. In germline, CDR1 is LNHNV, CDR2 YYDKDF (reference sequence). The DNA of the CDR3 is TGTGCCACCAGCAGAGATCGAGGGGCCAATGAAAAACTGTTTTTT. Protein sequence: CATSRDRGANEKLFF.

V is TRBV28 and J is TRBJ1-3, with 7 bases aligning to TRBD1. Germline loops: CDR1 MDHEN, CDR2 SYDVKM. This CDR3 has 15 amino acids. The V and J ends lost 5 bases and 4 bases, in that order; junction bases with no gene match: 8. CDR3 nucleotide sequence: TGTGCCAGCAGTCAGTCTACAGGGGTAGGAAACACCATATATTTT. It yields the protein CASSQSTGVGNTIYF.

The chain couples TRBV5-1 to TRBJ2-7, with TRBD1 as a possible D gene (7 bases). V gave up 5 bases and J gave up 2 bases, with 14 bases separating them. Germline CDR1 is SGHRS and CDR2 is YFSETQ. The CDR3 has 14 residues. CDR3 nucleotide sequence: TGCGCCAGCAGGGAGGGGGCTCTTACCTACGAGCAGTACTTC. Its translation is CASREGALTYEQYF.

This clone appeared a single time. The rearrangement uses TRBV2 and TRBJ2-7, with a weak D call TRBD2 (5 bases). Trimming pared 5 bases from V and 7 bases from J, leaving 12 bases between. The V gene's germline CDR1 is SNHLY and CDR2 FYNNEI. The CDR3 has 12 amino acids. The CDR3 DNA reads TGTGCCAGCAGTAAGCGGTCTCGGGAGCAGTACTTC. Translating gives CASSKRSREQYF. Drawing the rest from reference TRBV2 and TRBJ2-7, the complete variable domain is EPEVTQTPSHQVTQMGQEVILRCVPISNHLYFYWYRQILGQKVEFLVSFYNNEISEKSEIFDDQFSVERPDGSNFTLKIRSTKLEDSAMYFCASSKRSREQYFGPGTRLTVT.

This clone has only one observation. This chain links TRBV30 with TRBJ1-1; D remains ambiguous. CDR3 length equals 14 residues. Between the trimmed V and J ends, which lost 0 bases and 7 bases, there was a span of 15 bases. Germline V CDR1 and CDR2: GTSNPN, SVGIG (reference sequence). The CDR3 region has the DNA TGTGCCTGGAGTGTAGGTTTACCAACAAGTGAAGCTTTCTTT. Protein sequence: CAWSVGLPTSEAFF.

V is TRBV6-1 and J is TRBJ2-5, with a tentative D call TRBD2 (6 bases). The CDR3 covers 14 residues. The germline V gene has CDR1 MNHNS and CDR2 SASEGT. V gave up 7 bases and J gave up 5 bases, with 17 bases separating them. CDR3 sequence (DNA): TGTGCCAGCACCCGAATGGCTAGCGCGGAGACCCAGTACTTC. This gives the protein CASTRMASAETQYF.

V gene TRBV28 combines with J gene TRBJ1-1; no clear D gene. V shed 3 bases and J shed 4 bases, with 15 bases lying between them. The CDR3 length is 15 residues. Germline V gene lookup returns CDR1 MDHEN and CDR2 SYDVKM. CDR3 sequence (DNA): TGTGCCAGCAGTTTCAAGCCCCGGGTCTTCACTGAAGCTTTCTTT. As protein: CASSFKPRVFTEAFF.

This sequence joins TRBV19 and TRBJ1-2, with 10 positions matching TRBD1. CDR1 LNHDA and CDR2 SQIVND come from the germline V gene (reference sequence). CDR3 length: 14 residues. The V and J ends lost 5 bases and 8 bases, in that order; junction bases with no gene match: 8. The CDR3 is CASSPRDRGRGYTF. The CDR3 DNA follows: TGTGCCAGTAGTCCCCGGGACAGGGGTCGAGGCTACACCTTC.

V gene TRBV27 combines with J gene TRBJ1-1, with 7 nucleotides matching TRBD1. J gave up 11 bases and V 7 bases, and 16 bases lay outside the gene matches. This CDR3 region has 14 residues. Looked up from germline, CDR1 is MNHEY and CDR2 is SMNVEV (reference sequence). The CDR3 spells CASKPTGTRISAFF. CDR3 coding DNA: TGTGCCAGCAAGCCGACAGGGACACGAATCTCTGCTTTCTTT.

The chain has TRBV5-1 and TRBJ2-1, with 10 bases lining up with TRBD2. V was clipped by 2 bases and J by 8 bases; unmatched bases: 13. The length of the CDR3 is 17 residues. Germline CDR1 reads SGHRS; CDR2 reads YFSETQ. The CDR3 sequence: CASSFTGTSDLYDEQFF. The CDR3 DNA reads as TGCGCCAGCAGCTTTACCGGGACTAGCGATCTGTACGATGAGCAGTTCTTC.

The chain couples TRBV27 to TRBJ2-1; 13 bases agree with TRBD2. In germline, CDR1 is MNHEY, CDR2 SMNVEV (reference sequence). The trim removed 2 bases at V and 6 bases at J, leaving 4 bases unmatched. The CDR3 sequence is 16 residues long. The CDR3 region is CASSLRTSGSFNEQFF. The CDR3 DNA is TGTGCCAGCAGTTTACGGACTAGCGGGAGCTTCAATGAGCAGTTCTTC.

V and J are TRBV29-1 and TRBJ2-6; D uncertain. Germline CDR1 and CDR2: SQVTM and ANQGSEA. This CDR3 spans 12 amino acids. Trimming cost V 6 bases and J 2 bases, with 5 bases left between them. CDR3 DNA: TGCAGCGTGATTACTGGGGCCAACGTCCTGACTTTC. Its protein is CSVITGANVLTF.

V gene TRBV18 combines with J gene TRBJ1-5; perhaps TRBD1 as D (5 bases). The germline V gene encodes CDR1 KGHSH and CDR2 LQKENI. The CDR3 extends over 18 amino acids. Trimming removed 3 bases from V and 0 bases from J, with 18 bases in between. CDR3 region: CASSPVSGKGYSNQPQHF. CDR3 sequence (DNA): TGTGCCAGCTCACCGGTTTCAGGGAAGGGGTATAGCAATCAGCCCCAGCATTTT.

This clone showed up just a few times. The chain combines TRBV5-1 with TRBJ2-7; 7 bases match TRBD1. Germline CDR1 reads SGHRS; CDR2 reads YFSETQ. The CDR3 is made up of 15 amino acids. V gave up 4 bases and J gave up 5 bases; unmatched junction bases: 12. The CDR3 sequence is CASSNRDRGVHEQYF. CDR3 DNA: TGCGCCAGCAGCAATCGGGACAGAGGGGTCCACGAGCAGTACTTC.

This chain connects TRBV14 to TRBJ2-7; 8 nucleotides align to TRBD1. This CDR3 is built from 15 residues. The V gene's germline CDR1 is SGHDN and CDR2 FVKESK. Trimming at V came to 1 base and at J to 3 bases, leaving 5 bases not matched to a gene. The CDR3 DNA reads TGTGCCAGCAGCCAAGCATTGGGACAGGTCTACGAGCAGTACTTC. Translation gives CASSQALGQVYEQYF.

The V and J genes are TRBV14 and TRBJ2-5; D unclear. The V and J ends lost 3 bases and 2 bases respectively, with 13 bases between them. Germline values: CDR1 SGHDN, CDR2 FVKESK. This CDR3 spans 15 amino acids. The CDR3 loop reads CASSHSSGTQETQYF. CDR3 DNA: TGTGCCAGCAGCCATTCTTCGGGTACTCAAGAGACCCAGTACTTC.

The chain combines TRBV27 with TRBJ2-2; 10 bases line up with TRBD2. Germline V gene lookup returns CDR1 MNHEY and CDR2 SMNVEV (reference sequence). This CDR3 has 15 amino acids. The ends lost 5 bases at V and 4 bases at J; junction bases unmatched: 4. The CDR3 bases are TGTGCCAGCAGTCGGACTAGCGGTTTCACCGGGGAGCTGTTTTTT. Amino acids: CASSRTSGFTGELFF.

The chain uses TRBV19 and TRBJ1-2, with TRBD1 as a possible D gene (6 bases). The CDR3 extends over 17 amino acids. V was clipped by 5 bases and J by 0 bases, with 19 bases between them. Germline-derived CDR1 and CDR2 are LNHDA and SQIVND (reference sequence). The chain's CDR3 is CASSDRTDPTTNYGYTF. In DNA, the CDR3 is TGTGCCAGTAGTGATAGGACAGATCCAACCACTAACTATGGCTACACCTTC.

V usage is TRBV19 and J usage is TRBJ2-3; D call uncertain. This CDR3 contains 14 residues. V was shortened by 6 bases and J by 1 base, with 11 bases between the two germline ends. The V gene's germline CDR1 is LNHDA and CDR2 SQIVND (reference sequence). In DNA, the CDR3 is TGTGCCAGTAGGAACTACGGGCGCACAGATACGCAGTATTTT. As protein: CASRNYGRTDTQYF.

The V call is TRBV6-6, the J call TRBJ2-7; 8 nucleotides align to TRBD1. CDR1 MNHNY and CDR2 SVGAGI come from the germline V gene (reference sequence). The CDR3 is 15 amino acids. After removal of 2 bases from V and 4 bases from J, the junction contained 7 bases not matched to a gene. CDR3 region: CASSYATGADYEQYF. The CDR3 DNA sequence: TGTGCCAGCAGTTACGCGACAGGGGCGGATTACGAGCAGTACTTC.

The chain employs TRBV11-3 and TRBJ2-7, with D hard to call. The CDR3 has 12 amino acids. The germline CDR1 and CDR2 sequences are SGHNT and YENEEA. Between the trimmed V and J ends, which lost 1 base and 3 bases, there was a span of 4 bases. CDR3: CASSLVLYEQYF. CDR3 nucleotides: TGTGCCAGCAGCTTAGTGCTCTACGAGCAGTACTTC.

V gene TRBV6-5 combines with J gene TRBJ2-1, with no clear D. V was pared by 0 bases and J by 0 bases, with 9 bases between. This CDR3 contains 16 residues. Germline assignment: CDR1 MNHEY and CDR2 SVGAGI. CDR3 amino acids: CASSYSMDLSYNEQFF. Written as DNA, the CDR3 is TGTGCCAGCAGTTACTCGATGGATCTCTCCTACAATGAGCAGTTCTTC.